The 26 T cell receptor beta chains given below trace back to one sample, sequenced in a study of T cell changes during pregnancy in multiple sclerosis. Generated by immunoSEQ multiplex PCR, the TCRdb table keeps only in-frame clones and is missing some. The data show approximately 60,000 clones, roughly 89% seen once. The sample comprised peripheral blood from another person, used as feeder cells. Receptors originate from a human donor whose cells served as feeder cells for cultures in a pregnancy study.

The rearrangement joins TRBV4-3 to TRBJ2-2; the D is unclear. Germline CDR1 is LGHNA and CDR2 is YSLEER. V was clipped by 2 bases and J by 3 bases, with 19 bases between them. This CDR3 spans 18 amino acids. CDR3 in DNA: TGCGCCAGCAGCCAAAGTCCGGCAGGCAGGTCGGACACCGGGGAGCTGTTTTTT. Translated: CASSQSPAGRSDTGELFF.

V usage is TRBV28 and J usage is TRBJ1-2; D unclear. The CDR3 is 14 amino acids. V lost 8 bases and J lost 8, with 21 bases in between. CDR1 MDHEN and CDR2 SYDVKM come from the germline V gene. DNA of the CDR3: TGTGCCAGCGGAGCATTTCTTTTCGTCTCCGGCTACACCTTC. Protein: CASGAFLFVSGYTF.

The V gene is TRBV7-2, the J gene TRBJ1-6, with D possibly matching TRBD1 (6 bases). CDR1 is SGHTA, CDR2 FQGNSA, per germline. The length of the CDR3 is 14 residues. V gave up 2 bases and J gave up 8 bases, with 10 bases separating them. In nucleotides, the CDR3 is TGTGCCAGCAGCTTAAACAGGGCTCATTCACCCCTCCACTTT. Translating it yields CASSLNRAHSPLHF.

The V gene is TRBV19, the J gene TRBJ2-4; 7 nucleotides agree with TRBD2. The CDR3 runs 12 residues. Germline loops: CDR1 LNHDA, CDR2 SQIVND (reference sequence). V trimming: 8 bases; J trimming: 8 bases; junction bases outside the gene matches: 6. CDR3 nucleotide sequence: TGTGCCAGTTCCCTGGGAGGGGACATTCAGTACTTC. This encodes CASSLGGDIQYF.

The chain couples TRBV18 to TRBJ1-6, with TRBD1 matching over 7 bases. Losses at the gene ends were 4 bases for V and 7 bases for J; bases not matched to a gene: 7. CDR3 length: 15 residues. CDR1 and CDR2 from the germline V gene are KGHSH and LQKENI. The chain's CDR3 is CASSLTGQINSPLHF. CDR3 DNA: TGTGCCAGCTCACTAACGGGACAGATAAATTCACCCCTCCACTTT.

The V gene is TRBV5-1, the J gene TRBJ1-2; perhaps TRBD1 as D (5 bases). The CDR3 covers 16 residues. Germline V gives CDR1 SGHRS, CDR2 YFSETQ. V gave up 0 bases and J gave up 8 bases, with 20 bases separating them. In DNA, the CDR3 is TGCGCCAGCAGCTTGGGTTCCTCCGGAGGGGTATACGGCTACACCTTC. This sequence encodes CASSLGSSGGVYGYTF.

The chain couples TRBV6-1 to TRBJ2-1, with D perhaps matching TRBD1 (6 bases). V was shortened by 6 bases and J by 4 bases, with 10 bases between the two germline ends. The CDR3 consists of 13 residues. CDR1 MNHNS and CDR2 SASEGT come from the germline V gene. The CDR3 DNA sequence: TGTGCCAGCAGCCCCGGGACATACAATGAGCAGTTCTTC. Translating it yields CASSPGTYNEQFF.

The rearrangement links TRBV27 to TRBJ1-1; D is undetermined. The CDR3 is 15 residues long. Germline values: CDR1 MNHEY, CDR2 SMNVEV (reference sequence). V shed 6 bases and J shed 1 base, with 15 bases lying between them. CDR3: CASSPHNWENTEAFF. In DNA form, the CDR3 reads TGTGCCAGCAGCCCCCATAATTGGGAGAACACTGAAGCTTTCTTT.

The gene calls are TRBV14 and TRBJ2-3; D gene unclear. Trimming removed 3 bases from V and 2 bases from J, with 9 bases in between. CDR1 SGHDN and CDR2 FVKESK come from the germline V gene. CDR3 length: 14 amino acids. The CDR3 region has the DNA TGTGCCAGCAGCCACTGGGAACCCACAGATACGCAGTATTTT. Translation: CASSHWEPTDTQYF.

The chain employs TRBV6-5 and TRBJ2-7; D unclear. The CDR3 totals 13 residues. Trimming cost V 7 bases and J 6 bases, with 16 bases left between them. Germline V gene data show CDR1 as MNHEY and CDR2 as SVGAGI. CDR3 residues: CASTPGRAGEQYF. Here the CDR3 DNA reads TGTGCCAGCACCCCGGGTAGGGCTGGCGAGCAGTACTTC.

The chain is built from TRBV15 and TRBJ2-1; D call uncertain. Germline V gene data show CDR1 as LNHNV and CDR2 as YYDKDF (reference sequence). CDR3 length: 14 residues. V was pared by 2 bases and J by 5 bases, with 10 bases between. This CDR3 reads CATSRTDHHNEQFF. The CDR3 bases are TGTGCCACCAGCAGAACGGACCATCACAATGAGCAGTTCTTC.

CDR3 in amino acids: CASFDRRGANVLTF. CDR3 coding DNA: TGTGCCAGCTTTGACCGCCGGGGGGCCAACGTCCTGACTTTC. The V call is TRBV28, the J call TRBJ2-6; no reliable D call. V was pared by 8 bases and J by 4 bases, with 12 bases between. The germline gives CDR1 MDHEN, CDR2 SYDVKM. This CDR3 is 14 amino acids long.

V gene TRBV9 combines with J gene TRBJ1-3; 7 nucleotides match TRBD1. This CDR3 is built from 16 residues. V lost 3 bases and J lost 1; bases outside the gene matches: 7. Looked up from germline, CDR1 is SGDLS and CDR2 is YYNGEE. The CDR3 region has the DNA TGTGCCAGCAGCGCGTCACGACAGGGATCTGGAAACACCATATATTTT. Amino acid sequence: CASSASRQGSGNTIYF.

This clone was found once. CDR3 residues: CASRVDEGGFGYTF. CDR3 nucleotide sequence: TGTGCCAGTAGGGTGGACGAGGGGGGCTTTGGCTACACCTTC. This rearrangement joins TRBV19 to TRBJ1-2; a possible D gene is TRBD1 (6 bases). The germline V gene encodes CDR1 LNHDA and CDR2 SQIVND (reference sequence). V lost 6 bases, J lost 7 bases, and 18 bases lay in between. The CDR3 has 14 residues.

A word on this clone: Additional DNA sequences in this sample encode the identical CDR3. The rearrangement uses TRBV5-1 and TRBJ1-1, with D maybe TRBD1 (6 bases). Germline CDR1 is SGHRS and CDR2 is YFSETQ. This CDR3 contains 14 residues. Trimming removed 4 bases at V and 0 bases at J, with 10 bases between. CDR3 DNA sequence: TGCGCCAGCAGCCCGGACAGTCTGAACACTGAAGCTTTCTTT. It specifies CASSPDSLNTEAFF.

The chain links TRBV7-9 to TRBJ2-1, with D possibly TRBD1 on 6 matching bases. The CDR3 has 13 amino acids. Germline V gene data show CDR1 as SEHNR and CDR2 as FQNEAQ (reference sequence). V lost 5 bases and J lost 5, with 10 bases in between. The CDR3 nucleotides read TGTGCCAGCAGCCACAGGGTCCACAATGAGCAGTTCTTC. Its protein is CASSHRVHNEQFF.

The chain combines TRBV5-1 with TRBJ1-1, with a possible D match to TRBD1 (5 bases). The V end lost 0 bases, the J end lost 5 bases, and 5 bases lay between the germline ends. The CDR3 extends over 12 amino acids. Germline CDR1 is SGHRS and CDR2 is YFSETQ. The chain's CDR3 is CASSLEGTEAFF. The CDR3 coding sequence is TGCGCCAGCAGCTTGGAGGGGACTGAAGCTTTCTTT.

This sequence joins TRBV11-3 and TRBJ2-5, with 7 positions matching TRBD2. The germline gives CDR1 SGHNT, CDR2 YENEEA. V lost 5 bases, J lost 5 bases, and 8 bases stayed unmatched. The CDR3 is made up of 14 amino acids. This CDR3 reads CASSLGGFSETQYF. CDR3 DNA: TGTGCCAGCAGCCTGGGGGGGTTCTCGGAGACCCAGTACTTC.

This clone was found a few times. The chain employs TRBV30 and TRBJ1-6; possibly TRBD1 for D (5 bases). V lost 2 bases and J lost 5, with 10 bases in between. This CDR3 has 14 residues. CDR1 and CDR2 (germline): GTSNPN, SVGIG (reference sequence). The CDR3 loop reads CAWSPGTHNSPLHF. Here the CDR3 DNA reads TGTGCCTGGAGTCCCGGGACGCATAATTCACCCCTCCACTTT.

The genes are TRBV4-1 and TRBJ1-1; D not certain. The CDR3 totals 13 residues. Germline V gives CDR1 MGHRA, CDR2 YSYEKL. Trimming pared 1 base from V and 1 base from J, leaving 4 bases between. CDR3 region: CASSQGANTEAFF. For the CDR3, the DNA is TGCGCCAGCAGCCAAGGGGCGAACACTGAAGCTTTCTTT.

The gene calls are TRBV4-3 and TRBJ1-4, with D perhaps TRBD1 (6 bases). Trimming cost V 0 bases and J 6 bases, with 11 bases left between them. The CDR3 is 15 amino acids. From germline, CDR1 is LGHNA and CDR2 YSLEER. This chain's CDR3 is CASSQDLGAYEKLFF. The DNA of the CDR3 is TGCGCCAGCAGCCAAGATTTGGGGGCTTATGAAAAACTGTTTTTT.

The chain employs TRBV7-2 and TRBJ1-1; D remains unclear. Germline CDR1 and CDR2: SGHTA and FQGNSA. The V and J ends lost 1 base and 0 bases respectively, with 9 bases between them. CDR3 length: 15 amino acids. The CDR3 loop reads CASSLVHSLNTEAFF. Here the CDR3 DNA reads TGTGCCAGCAGCTTAGTACACAGCTTGAACACTGAAGCTTTCTTT.

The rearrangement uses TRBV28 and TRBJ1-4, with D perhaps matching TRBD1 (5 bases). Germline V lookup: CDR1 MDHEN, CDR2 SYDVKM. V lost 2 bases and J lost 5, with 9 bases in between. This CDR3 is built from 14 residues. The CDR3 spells CASSLSGGNEKLFF. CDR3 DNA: TGTGCCAGCAGTTTAAGCGGGGGGAATGAAAAACTGTTTTTT.

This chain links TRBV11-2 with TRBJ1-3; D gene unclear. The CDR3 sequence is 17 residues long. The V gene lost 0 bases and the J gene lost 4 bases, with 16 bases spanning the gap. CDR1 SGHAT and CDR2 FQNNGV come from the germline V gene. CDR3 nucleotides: TGTGCCAGCAGCTTAGAGATAATCCTAATTCCCGGAAACACCATATATTTT. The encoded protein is CASSLEIILIPGNTIYF.

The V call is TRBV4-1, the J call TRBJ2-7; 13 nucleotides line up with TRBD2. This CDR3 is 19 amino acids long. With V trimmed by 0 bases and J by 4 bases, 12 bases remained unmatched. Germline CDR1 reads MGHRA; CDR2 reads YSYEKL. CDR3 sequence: CASSQEGTSGTDFDYEQYF. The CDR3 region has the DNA TGCGCCAGCAGCCAAGAGGGGACTAGCGGGACCGATTTCGATTACGAGCAGTACTTC.

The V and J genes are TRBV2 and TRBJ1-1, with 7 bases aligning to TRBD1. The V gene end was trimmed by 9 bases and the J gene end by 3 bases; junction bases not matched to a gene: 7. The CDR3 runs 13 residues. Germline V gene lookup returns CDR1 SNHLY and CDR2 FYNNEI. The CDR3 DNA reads TGTGCCAGTGATTTTACAGGGGACACTGAAGCTTTCTTT. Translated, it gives CASDFTGDTEAFF.